Following are 14 T cell receptor beta chains from one sample sequenced in a study of regulatory T cells in long-lasting Graves disease. Time point defined: persistent/refractory GD, antithyroid drugs over 5 years with positive TRAb. There was RNA extracted from PBMCs, and the TCR library was made from it. Arm-PCR with iRepertoire HTBI primers amplified the CDR3 regions for these TCR beta libraries. From the multiplex PCR reads, TCRdb called clonotypes with MiXCR, one entry per CDR3 protein. Here the sample spans about 460,000 distinct CDR3 sequences, about 22% being singletons. The specimen comprised peripheral blood mononuclear cells (PBMCs), sampled when the disease was refractory, from a patient treated with antithyroid drugs. The receptors were gathered from a female donor with Graves disease.

The rearrangement joins TRBV5-1 to TRBJ2-3; no definite D call. Trimming shortened V by 0 bases and J by 0 bases, and 5 bases separated the two germline ends. The CDR3 extends over 14 amino acids. Germline V gives CDR1 SGHRS, CDR2 YFSETQ. CDR3 region: CASSLDRSTDTQYF. Here the CDR3 DNA reads TGCGCCAGCAGCTTGGACAGAAGCACAGATACGCAGTATTTT.

This clonotype was detected only a few times. A much larger clone sits a single nucleotide away, making a read error possible. The chain is built from TRBV11-1 and TRBJ2-2, with D unclear. V was trimmed by 5 bases and J by 0 bases, leaving 7 bases between them. CDR3 length: 14 residues. The germline gives CDR1 SGHAT, CDR2 FQDESV (reference sequence). CDR3 in amino acids: CASSRYANTGELFF. The CDR3 region has the DNA TGTGCCAGCAGCCGTTACGCGAACACCGGGGAGCTGTTTTTT.

V usage is TRBV28 and J usage is TRBJ2-3; D is unresolved. Trimming shortened V by 4 bases and J by 5 bases, and 16 bases separated the two germline ends. From germline, CDR1 is MDHEN and CDR2 SYDVKM. The CDR3 is 15 amino acids. CDR3 loop: CASSSPETFQDTQYF. CDR3 DNA: TGTGCCAGCAGTTCGCCAGAGACTTTCCAAGATACGCAGTATTTT.

In this sample, this clonotype turned up a few times. The chain links TRBV30 to TRBJ1-2; D is unresolved. This CDR3 is built from 11 residues. Germline CDR1 and CDR2: GTSNPN and SVGIG (reference sequence). V was cut by 1 base and J by 5 bases, with 5 bases left in between. CDR3 sequence reads: CAWSAAYGYTF. DNA for the CDR3: TGTGCCTGGAGTGCCGCGTATGGCTACACCTTC.

This clonotype was seen a handful of times. The chain carries TRBV7-9 and TRBJ1-2; TRBD1 agrees at 7 bases. Looked up from germline, CDR1 is SEHNR and CDR2 is FQNEAQ (reference sequence). V was pared by 5 bases and J by 3 bases, with 9 bases of the junction left unmatched. The CDR3 consists of 15 residues. The CDR3 nucleotides read TGTGCCAGCAGCCCGGGACAGCTACCCGACTATGGCTACACCTTC. Translating gives CASSPGQLPDYGYTF.

The chain is built from TRBV14 and TRBJ1-2, with 9 bases matching TRBD1. V shed 3 bases and J 7 bases; nucleotides not matched to a gene: 12. Germline assignment: CDR1 SGHDN and CDR2 FVKESK. This CDR3 comprises 16 residues. The DNA of the CDR3 is TGTGCCAGCAGCCACGGGACCCTGGGGACAGGGCTTGGCTACACCTTC. Translating it yields CASSHGTLGTGLGYTF.

This sequence joins TRBV12-3 or TRBV12-4 and TRBJ2-5; 11 bases are a match to TRBD2. The CDR3 length is 17 residues. V lost 5 bases, J lost 2 bases, and 10 bases stayed unmatched. In DNA, the CDR3 is TGTGCCAGCAGTCCTCGGACTAGCGGGCATGTACAAGAGACCCAGTACTTC. Its translation is CASSPRTSGHVQETQYF.

This sequence joins TRBV5-6 and TRBJ2-7, with D maybe TRBD1 (5 bases). The V end was cut by 2 bases, the J end by 0 bases, with 9 bases between. From germline, CDR1 is SGHDT and CDR2 YYEEEE. The CDR3 sequence is 14 residues long. CDR3 sequence: CASSLPTASYEQYF. CDR3 in DNA: TGTGCCAGCAGCTTACCGACAGCCTCCTACGAGCAGTACTTC.

This clonotype was counted between two and nine times. The chain joins TRBV20-1 to TRBJ2-7, with 8 bases identical to TRBD2. Germline lookup yields CDR1 DFQATT and CDR2 SNEGSKA (reference sequence). The CDR3 has 16 amino acids. Trimming cost V 0 bases and J 6 bases; bases outside gene matches: 13. DNA for the CDR3: TGCAGTGCTAGAGATATAGGGACTAGTTTTATCTTCGAGCAGTACTTC. This gives the protein CSARDIGTSFIFEQYF.

V and J are TRBV19 and TRBJ1-2, with D maybe TRBD1 (5 bases). Trimming removed 6 bases at V and 4 bases at J, with 18 bases between. The CDR3 extends over 15 amino acids. Germline loops: CDR1 LNHDA, CDR2 SQIVND (reference sequence). This CDR3 reads CASREGTASRYGYTF. In DNA, the CDR3 is TGTGCCAGTAGGGAAGGGACGGCCTCGCGCTATGGCTACACCTTC.

The chain employs TRBV5-1 and TRBJ1-1; no firm D call. V was trimmed by 4 bases and J by 6 bases, leaving 13 bases between them. From germline, CDR1 is SGHRS and CDR2 YFSETQ. The CDR3 is 13 residues long. CDR3 sequence: CASSPRRESEAFF. The CDR3 coding sequence is TGCGCCAGCAGCCCCCGGAGGGAGTCTGAAGCTTTCTTT.

V is TRBV20-1 and J is TRBJ2-7; D could derive from TRBD1 or TRBD2 (7 bases each). V was cut by 3 bases and J by 3 bases, with 15 bases left in between. Germline values: CDR1 DFQATT, CDR2 SNEGSKA (reference sequence). CDR3 length: 14 residues. This CDR3 is CSARSRGGIYEQYF. The CDR3 DNA sequence: TGCAGTGCTAGGTCCAGGGGGGGAATCTACGAGCAGTACTTC.

The rearrangement joins TRBV28 to TRBJ2-3; maybe TRBD1 (6 bases). Germline CDR1 reads MDHEN; CDR2 reads SYDVKM. The CDR3 is 14 amino acids. The ends were cut back, 6 bases at V and 3 bases at J, with 13 bases in the middle. CDR3 coding DNA: TGTGCCAGCAGGGGGCACCAGGGGACAGATACGCAGTATTTT. Protein: CASRGHQGTDTQYF. The full variable domain, completed using reference TRBV28 and TRBJ2-3, is DVKVTQSSRYLVKRTGEKVFLECVQDMDHENMFWYRQDPGLGLRLIYFSYDVKMKEKGDIPEGYSVSREKKERFSLILESASTNQTSMYLCASRGHQGTDTQYFGPGTRLTVL.

The chain couples TRBV10-3 to TRBJ2-7; the match to TRBD1 covers 7 bases. Germline CDR1 and CDR2: ENHRY and SYGVKD. The CDR3 length is 12 residues. Trimming cost V 6 bases and J 5 bases; bases outside gene matches: 4. CDR3 bases: TGTGCCATCAGATACAGGGGAGACGAGCAGTACTTC. Translation: CAIRYRGDEQYF.